The 3 T cell receptor beta chains reported below all come from one sample, sequenced in a study of cytomegalovirus exposure and HLA in healthy donors. The study ran its PCR with 60 Vbeta and 13 Jbeta primers. This table comes from immunoSEQ multiplex PCR, and its TCRdb copy is limited to in-frame clones, with some not included. The profile shows roughly 120,000 clones, roughly 77% of them singletons. The sequencing input was PBMCs. The source of these receptors is a woman aged 30 to 39 in good health and CMV-seronegative.

V is TRBV11-2 and J is TRBJ2-1; TRBD1 is a possible D gene (8 bases). Germline V gene data show CDR1 as SGHAT and CDR2 as FQNNGV. The CDR3 consists of 18 residues. Trimming removed 5 bases at V and 4 bases at J, with 24 bases between. The CDR3 DNA is TGTGCCAGCAGCCACAGGGGGGGTGCGGGAGAGAGATACAATGAGCAGTTCTTC. This encodes CASSHRGGAGERYNEQFF. Full variable domain (rest looked up from reference TRBV11-2 and TRBJ2-1): EAGVAQSPRYKIIEKRQSVAFWCNPISGHATLYWYQQILGQGPKLLIQFQNNGVVDDSQLPKDRFSAERLKGVDSTLKIQPAKLEDSAVYLCASSHRGGAGERYNEQFFGPGTRLTVL.

The chain couples TRBV7-3 to TRBJ2-2; D remains ambiguous. The CDR3 is 14 residues long. Between the trimmed V and J ends, which lost 5 bases and 8 bases, there was a span of 15 bases. The V gene's germline CDR1 is SGHTA and CDR2 FQGTGA. In DNA form, the CDR3 reads TGTGCCAGCAGCCCGACGCAGGCTACTGGGGAGCTGTTTTTT. This encodes CASSPTQATGELFF.

The CDR3 nucleotides read TGTGCCAGCAGTTACGAGGACGAGCAGTACTTC. This codes for CASSYEDEQYF. This rearrangement joins TRBV6-5 to TRBJ2-7; D is unresolved. The CDR3 is made up of 11 amino acids. Per germline, CDR1 MNHEY and CDR2 SVGAGI. V lost 2 bases and J 5 bases, leaving 4 bases between the germline ends.